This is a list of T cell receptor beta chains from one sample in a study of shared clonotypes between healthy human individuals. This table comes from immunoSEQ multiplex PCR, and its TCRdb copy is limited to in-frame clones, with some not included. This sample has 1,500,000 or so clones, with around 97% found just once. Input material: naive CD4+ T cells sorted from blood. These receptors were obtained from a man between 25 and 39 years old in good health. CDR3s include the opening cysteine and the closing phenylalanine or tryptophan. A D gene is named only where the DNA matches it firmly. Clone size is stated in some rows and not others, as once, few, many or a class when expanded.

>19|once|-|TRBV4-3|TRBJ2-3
TGCGCCAGCAGCCAAGATTTGTCGGTAGGCAGACTTATCACAGATACGCAGTATTTT
CASSQDLSVGRLITDTQYF
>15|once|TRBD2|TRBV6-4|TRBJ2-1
TGTGCCAGCAGCAATACCGGGACTAGCGTTAATGAGCAGTTCTTC
CASSNTGTSVNEQFF
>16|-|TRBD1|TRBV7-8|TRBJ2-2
TGTGCCAGCAGCTTAGCTGGTGGACAGGGTACCGGGGAGCTGTTTTTT
CASSLAGGQGTGELFF
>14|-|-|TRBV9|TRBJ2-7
TGTGCCAGCAGCGTAGCGAGGGATAACCACGAGCAGTACTTC
CASSVARDNHEQYF
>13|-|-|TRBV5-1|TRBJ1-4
TGCGCCAGCCGGCGGGGGACGGATGAAAAACTGTTTTTT
CASRRGTDEKLFF
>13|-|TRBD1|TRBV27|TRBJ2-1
TGTGCCAGCATGAACAGGGGATTCCATGAGCAGTTCTTC
CASMNRGFHEQFF
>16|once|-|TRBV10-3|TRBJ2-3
TGTGCCATCAGTGAGTCGGGAGGGGGGAGTGCAGATACGCAGTATTTT
CAISESGGGSADTQYF
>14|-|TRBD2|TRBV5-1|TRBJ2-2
TGCGCCAGCAGTCTGGCGGGAGAGTTCGGGGAGCTGTTTTTT
CASSLAGEFGELFF
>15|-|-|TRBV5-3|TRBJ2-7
TGTGCCAGCAGCTTGGGAGCGTCAAGCTCCTACGAGCAGTACTTC
CASSLGASSSYEQYF
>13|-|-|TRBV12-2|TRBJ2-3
TGTGCAAGTCGCTTCGGAGACGGGGATACGCAGTATTTT
CASRFGDGDTQYF
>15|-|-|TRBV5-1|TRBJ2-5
TGCGCCAGCCGAACACCGGGACTGCCTCAAGAGACCCAGTACTTC
CASRTPGLPQETQYF
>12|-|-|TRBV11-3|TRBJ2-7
TGTGCCAGCAGCTTCCCTCATGGCGAGCAGTACTTC
CASSFPHGEQYF
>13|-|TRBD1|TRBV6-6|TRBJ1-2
TGTGCCAGCAGCCAGACAGGGGAGCGTGGCTACACCTTC
CASSQTGERGYTF
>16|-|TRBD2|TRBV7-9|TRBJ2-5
TGTGCCAGCAGCCCGGGCATAGCGGGTTCTCAAGAGACCCAGTACTTC
CASSPGIAGSQETQYF
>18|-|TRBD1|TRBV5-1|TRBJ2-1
TGCGCCAGCAAGAGTCCGACAGGGGGTTCGGGCTCCTACAATGAGCAGTTCTTC
CASKSPTGGSGSYNEQFF
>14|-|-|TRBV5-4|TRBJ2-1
TGTGCCAGCAGTCCCCCCCTTAGAGACAATGAGCAGTTCTTC
CASSPPLRDNEQFF
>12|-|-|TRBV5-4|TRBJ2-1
TGTGCCAGCAGCTTCAACCTCCGTGGGCAGTTCTTC
CASSFNLRGQFF
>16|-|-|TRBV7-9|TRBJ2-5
TGTGCCAGCAGCCGATCGCCCACGGGACTGGAAGAGACCCAGTACTTC
CASSRSPTGLEETQYF
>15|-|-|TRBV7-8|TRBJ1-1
TGTGCCAGCAGCTTAGTCCTGGGGGGCGCTTCTGAAGCTTTCTTT
CASSLVLGGASEAFF
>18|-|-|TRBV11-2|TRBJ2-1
TGTGCCAGCCGCCGATTACAGACCGGACCGGGCTCCTACAATGAGCAGTTCTTC
CASRRLQTGPGSYNEQFF
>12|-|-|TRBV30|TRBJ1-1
TGTGCCTGGGAGGAGGAGGACACTGAAGCTTTCTTT
CAWEEEDTEAFF
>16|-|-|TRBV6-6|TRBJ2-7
TGTGCCAGCAGTTACTTACCGGCAGGGGATAGGTACGAGCAGTACTTC
CASSYLPAGDRYEQYF
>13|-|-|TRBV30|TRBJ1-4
TGTGCCTGGAGCTCGTGGAGGGGGGAAAAACTGTTTTTT
CAWSSWRGEKLFF
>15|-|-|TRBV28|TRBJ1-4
TGTGCCAGCAGTAGGTTCCGGTCGGACGGTGAAAAACTGTTTTTT
CASSRFRSDGEKLFF
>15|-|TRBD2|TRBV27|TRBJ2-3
TGTGCCAGCAGTTTCGTCGGAACGGGGGGAGATACGCAGTATTTT
CASSFVGTGGDTQYF
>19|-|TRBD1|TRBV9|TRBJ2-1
TGTGCCAGCAGCGTAGCTACTCCTACACCCCGCAGACAGGGCAATGAGCAGTTCTTC
CASSVATPTPRRQGNEQFF
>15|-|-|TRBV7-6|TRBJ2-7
TGTGCCAGCAGCGACCGGGACAAATTAAACTACGAGCAGTACTTC
CASSDRDKLNYEQYF
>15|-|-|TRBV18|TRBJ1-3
TGTGCCAGCTCACCACCGGGTCCCTCTGGAAACACCATATATTTT
CASSPPGPSGNTIYF
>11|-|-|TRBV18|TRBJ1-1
TGTGCCAGCTCGCTAGCGAATGAAGCTTTCTTT
CASSLANEAFF
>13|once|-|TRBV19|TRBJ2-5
TGTGCCAGTAGTATGACCCGGGGAGAGACCCAGTACTTC
CASSMTRGETQYF
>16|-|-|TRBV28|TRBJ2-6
TGTGCCAGCAGTCCAGGCTCGGGATTTGGGGCCAACGTCCTGACTTTC
CASSPGSGFGANVLTF
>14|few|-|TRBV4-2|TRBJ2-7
TGTGCCAGCAGCCTCGTCGTGGGCTCCTACGAGCAGTACTTC
CASSLVVGSYEQYF
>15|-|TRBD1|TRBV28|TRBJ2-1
TGTGCCAGCAGTTTAGGCGACAGGGGATTCAATGAGCAGTTCTTC
CASSLGDRGFNEQFF
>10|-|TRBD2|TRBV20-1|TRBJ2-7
TGCAGTGTGCGGGGGGGCGAGCAGTACTTC
CSVRGGEQYF
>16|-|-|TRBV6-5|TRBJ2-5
TGTGCCAGCAGTTACTCGAAGTATCCGGAACAAGAGACCCAGTACTTC
CASSYSKYPEQETQYF
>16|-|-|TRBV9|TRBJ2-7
TGTGCCAGCAGCGTAGCCGCCGGGACCCCAGGGAACGAGCAGTACTTC
CASSVAAGTPGNEQYF
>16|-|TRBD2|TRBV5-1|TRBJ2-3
TGCGCCAGCAGCTTAAGACTAGCGGGGTACACAGATACGCAGTATTTT
CASSLRLAGYTDTQYF
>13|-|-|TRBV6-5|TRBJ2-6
TGTGCCAGCAGTCTCTCTGGGGCCAACGTCCTGACTTTC
CASSLSGANVLTF
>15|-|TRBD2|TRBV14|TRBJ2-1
TGTGCCAGCAGCCTGGGAAGTGGGAGGGCCCATGAGCAGTTCTTC
CASSLGSGRAHEQFF
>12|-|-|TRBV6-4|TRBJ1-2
TGTGCCAGCAGTGACGGCCCCTATGGCTACACCTTC
CASSDGPYGYTF
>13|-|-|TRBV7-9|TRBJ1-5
TGTGCCAGTTGCCAGGGAAGCAATCAGCCCCAGCATTTT
CASCQGSNQPQHF
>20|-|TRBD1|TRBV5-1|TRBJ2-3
TGCGCCAGCAGCCGCACGTTTTCCGGGACAGGGGAAGGGGGCACAGATACGCAGTATTTT
CASSRTFSGTGEGGTDTQYF
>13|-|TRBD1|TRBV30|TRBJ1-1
TGTGCAGCGACAGGGGGCTTTGGCACTGAAGCTTTCTTT
CAATGGFGTEAFF
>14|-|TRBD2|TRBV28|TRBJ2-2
TGTGCCAGCAGACCCGGACTAGCGCTCGGGGAGCTGTTTTTT
CASRPGLALGELFF
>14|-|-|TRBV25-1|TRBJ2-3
TGTGCCAGCAGTGACCTCCCCCCCACAGATACGCAGTATTTT
CASSDLPPTDTQYF
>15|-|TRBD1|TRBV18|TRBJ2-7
TGTGCCAGCTCACCACTTACCGGGACAGGCAATCAGCAGTACTTC
CASSPLTGTGNQQYF